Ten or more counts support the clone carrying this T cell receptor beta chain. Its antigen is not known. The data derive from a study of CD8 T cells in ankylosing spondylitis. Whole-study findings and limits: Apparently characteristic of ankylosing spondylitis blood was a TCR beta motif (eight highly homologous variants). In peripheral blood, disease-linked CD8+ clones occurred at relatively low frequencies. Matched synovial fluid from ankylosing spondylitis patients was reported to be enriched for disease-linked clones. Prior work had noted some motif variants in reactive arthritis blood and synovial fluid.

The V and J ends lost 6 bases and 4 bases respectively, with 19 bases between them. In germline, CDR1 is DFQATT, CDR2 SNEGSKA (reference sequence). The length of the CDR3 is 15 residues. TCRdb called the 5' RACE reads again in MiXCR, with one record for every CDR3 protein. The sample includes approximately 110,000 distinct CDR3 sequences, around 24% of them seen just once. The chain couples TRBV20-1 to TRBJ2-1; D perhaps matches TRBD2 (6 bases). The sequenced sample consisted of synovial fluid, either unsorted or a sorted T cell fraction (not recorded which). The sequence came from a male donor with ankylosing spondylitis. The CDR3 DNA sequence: TGCAGTGCCAGGAAGGCGGGACTGGATTACAATGAGCAGTTCTTC. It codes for CSARKAGLDYNEQFF.